These 20 T cell receptor beta chains were all obtained from the same sample, sequenced in a study of blood T cell repertoires in COVID-19 (dated by TCRdb to the early 2020s). Library prep was done by the immunoSEQ multiplex PCR assay. TCRdb took this table from immuneACCESS and kept in-frame rearrangements with V and J called. Such tables lack part of the clones; where checked against another copy, unresolved V genes explain under half of the gap, and the rest is unexplained. The sample table lists 250,000 or so clones, over 65% of them with a count of one. The top ten hold more than 2.5% of the sample. Sequencing was done on a sample of peripheral blood. The source of these receptors is an elderly woman with acute or convalescent COVID-19.

The chain links TRBV5-5 to TRBJ2-7; possible D gene TRBD2, 5 bases. CDR3 size: 18 residues. The V end was cut by 1 base, the J end by 0 bases, with 20 bases between. Germline V gene lookup returns CDR1 SGHKS and CDR2 YYEKEE (reference sequence). CDR3 sequence reads: CASSLFHGPAAGSYEQYF. The CDR3 DNA follows: TGTGCCAGCAGCTTGTTCCATGGACCAGCGGCCGGCTCCTACGAGCAGTACTTC.

This clone has only one observation. The chain joins TRBV10-1 to TRBJ1-1; D gene ambiguous. The CDR3 loop spans 12 amino acids. Germline CDR1 is WNHNN and CDR2 is SYGVQD (reference sequence). Trimming left V 3 bases short and J 6 bases short, with 8 bases between. The CDR3 sequence is CASSEDAAEAFF. DNA of the CDR3: TGCGCCAGCAGTGAAGACGCGGCTGAAGCTTTCTTT.

In DNA, the CDR3 is TGCGCCAGCAGACCTCTTGGGACAGCTTCTGGCTATGGCTACACCTTC. Protein: CASRPLGTASGYGYTF. The gene calls are TRBV5-1 and TRBJ1-2; the match to TRBD1 covers 7 bases. Germline V gene data show CDR1 as SGHRS and CDR2 as YFSETQ. With 5 bases clipped from V and 4 bases from J, the junction kept 14 bases outside the gene matches. The CDR3 is 16 residues long. Together with reference TRBV5-1 and TRBJ1-2, the CDR3 gives the full variable domain: KAGVTQTPRYLIKTRGQQVTLSCSPISGHRSVSWYQQTPGQGLQFLFEYFSETQRNKGNFPGRFSGRQFSNSRSEMNVSTLELGDSALYLCASRPLGTASGYGYTFGSGTRLTVV.

This clone has just a few counts. The J gene is TRBJ1-2, the V gene TRBV5-1; 7 bases map to TRBD1. This CDR3 has 16 amino acids. The germline CDR1 and CDR2 sequences are SGHRS and YFSETQ. J gave up 0 bases and V 5 bases, and 10 bases lay outside the gene matches. CDR3 in DNA: TGCGCCAGCAGACGGGAATACAGGGGAGCTAACTATGGCTACACCTTC. This gives the protein CASRREYRGANYGYTF. Full variable domain (outside the CDR3, taken from reference TRBV5-1 and TRBJ1-2): KAGVTQTPRYLIKTRGQQVTLSCSPISGHRSVSWYQQTPGQGLQFLFEYFSETQRNKGNFPGRFSGRQFSNSRSEMNVSTLELGDSALYLCASRREYRGANYGYTFGSGTRLTVV.

The chain is built from TRBV7-2 and TRBJ1-5; possibly TRBD1 for D (5 bases). CDR3 length: 15 residues. In germline, CDR1 is SGHTA, CDR2 FQGNSA. V lost 4 bases to trimming and J lost 6 bases, with 16 bases between them. Written as DNA, the CDR3 is TGTGCCAGCAGCTCCCTAGGGGTGTTATCTCAGCCCCAGCATTTT. This translates into CASSSLGVLSQPQHF.

The V call is TRBV19, the J call TRBJ2-7; the D gene is possibly TRBD1 (6 bases). Germline-derived CDR1 and CDR2 are LNHDA and SQIVND (reference sequence). The CDR3 has 17 amino acids. V was cut by 4 bases and J by 0 bases, with 19 bases left in between. This CDR3 reads CASSTSGLKGDSYEQYF. The CDR3 nucleotides are TGTGCCAGTAGTACCAGTGGTCTAAAGGGGGACTCCTACGAGCAGTACTTC.

This CDR3 reads CASSHPAEGLNIQYF. In DNA, the CDR3 is TGCGCCAGCAGCCACCCCGCGGAGGGCCTTAACATTCAGTACTTC. V usage is TRBV4-1 and J usage is TRBJ2-4; possible D gene TRBD2, 6 bases. There are 15 residues in the CDR3. Trimming pared 3 bases from V and 7 bases from J, leaving 16 bases between. CDR1 and CDR2 from the germline V gene are MGHRA and YSYEKL.

The chain has TRBV6-5 and TRBJ1-2; D is uncertain. The CDR3 totals 14 residues. Germline V gene data show CDR1 as MNHEY and CDR2 as SVGAGI. V was cut by 4 bases and J by 7 bases, with 16 bases left in between. As DNA, the CDR3 is TGTGCCAGCAGTTCGGGTTTATCTTCGGGTGGCTACACCTTC. It translates to CASSSGLSSGGYTF.

V is TRBV4-1 and J is TRBJ1-3; D is unclear. The CDR3 covers 20 residues. V was pared by 0 bases and J by 2 bases, with 23 bases between. The V gene's germline CDR1 is MGHRA and CDR2 YSYEKL. The CDR3 loop reads CASSQEPTKGSGSAGNTIYF. CDR3 sequence (DNA): TGCGCCAGCAGCCAAGAACCAACAAAGGGTAGCGGGTCCGCTGGAAACACCATATATTTT.

V usage is TRBV19 and J usage is TRBJ1-3; tentative D call: TRBD1 (6 bases). Germline-derived CDR1 and CDR2 are LNHDA and SQIVND (reference sequence). The V and J ends lost 3 bases and 1 base respectively, with 10 bases between them. The CDR3 sequence is 15 residues long. The DNA for the CDR3 is TGTGCCAGTAGTATCTACAGGGTTTCTGGAAACACCATATATTTT. Its translation is CASSIYRVSGNTIYF.

V gene TRBV29-1 combines with J gene TRBJ2-7; D uncertain. The CDR3 runs to 12 residues. Per germline, CDR1 SQVTM and CDR2 ANQGSEA. The V and J ends lost 1 base and 0 bases respectively, with 4 bases between them. CDR3 in DNA: TGCAGCGTTGAAGGCAGCTCCTACGAGCAGTACTTC. Translation: CSVEGSSYEQYF.

With respect to this clone: The junction and the germline gene differ at one end; a read error may be behind it. The chain joins TRBV19 to TRBJ1-2; 8 positions match TRBD1. There are 12 residues in the CDR3. Germline CDR1 is LNHDA and CDR2 is SQIVND (reference sequence). CDR3 amino acids: CASSFGQGDWAF. In DNA, the CDR3 is TGTGCCAGTAGTTTCGGACAGGGCGATTGGGCCTTC.

CDR3 region: CASSGPTGLYGYTF. CDR3 bases: TGTGCCAGCAGCGGCCCGACAGGACTCTATGGCTACACCTTC. The genes are TRBV9 and TRBJ1-2, with D possibly matching TRBD1 (6 bases). V lost 3 bases, J lost 4 bases, and 13 bases lay in between. The CDR3 loop spans 14 amino acids. Per the germline V gene, CDR1 is SGDLS and CDR2 is YYNGEE.

CDR3 residues: CASSLAPGSSYEQYF. CDR3 nucleotide sequence: TGTGCCAGCAGCTTAGCGCCGGGAAGCTCCTACGAGCAGTACTTC. V is TRBV7-2 and J is TRBJ2-7; D is perhaps TRBD2 (5 bases). Germline CDR1 is SGHTA and CDR2 is FQGNSA. Trimming took 0 bases from V and 0 from J, leaving 9 bases between them. This CDR3 is built from 15 residues.

The V gene is TRBV2, the J gene TRBJ2-7; D possibly corresponds to TRBD2 (5 bases). Germline assignment: CDR1 SNHLY and CDR2 FYNNEI. The V end lost 4 bases, the J end lost 5 bases, and 15 bases lay between the germline ends. This CDR3 has 14 residues. CDR3 DNA sequence: TGTGCCAGCAGTGGAGGGCAGGCCCACCACGAGCAGTACTTC. Translation: CASSGGQAHHEQYF.

The V and J genes are TRBV5-1 and TRBJ2-3; possible D gene TRBD2, 6 bases. V was pared by 2 bases and J by 0 bases, with 13 bases between. The CDR3 extends over 16 amino acids. The V gene's germline CDR1 is SGHRS and CDR2 YFSETQ. CDR3 DNA: TGCGCCAGCAGCTTCCGGGCTGCGGGGAGCACAGATACGCAGTATTTT. Residues: CASSFRAAGSTDTQYF. Full variable domain (outside the CDR3, taken from reference TRBV5-1 and TRBJ2-3): KAGVTQTPRYLIKTRGQQVTLSCSPISGHRSVSWYQQTPGQGLQFLFEYFSETQRNKGNFPGRFSGRQFSNSRSEMNVSTLELGDSALYLCASSFRAAGSTDTQYFGPGTRLTVL.

The DNA for the CDR3 is TGCAGCGGTATAAGTCCCGGGACAGGGCGGAACACTGAAGCTTTCTTT. Translating gives CSGISPGTGRNTEAFF. The J gene is TRBJ1-1, the V gene TRBV29-1, with 9 bases matching TRBD1. The V and J ends lost 7 bases and 1 base, in that order; junction bases with no gene match: 13. This CDR3 contains 16 residues. The germline V gene has CDR1 SQVTM and CDR2 ANQGSEA. The full variable domain, completed using reference TRBV29-1 and TRBJ1-1, is SAVISQKPSRDICQRGTSLTIQCQVDSQVTMMFWYRQQPGQSLTLIATANQGSEATYESGFVIDKFPISRPNLTFSTLTVSNMSPEDSSIYLCSGISPGTGRNTEAFFGQGTRLTVV.

V is TRBV7-6 and J is TRBJ1-2; D is possibly TRBD1 (5 bases). Germline lookup yields CDR1 SGHVS and CDR2 FNYEAQ. The CDR3 has 17 amino acids. Trimming stripped 1 base from V and 2 bases from J, with 17 bases between. The CDR3 loop is CASSLGQGPLENYGYTF. In nucleotides, the CDR3 is TGTGCCAGCAGCTTAGGGCAGGGTCCCCTTGAAAACTATGGCTACACCTTC.

The rearrangement links TRBV7-3 to TRBJ2-1; D may be TRBD2 (6 bases). CDR3 length: 14 residues. The germline V gene has CDR1 SGHTA and CDR2 FQGTGA. Trimming left V 1 base short and J 6 bases short, with 10 bases between. The CDR3 reads CASSLSLAANEQFF. In nucleotides, the CDR3 is TGTGCCAGCAGCTTAAGCTTAGCGGCCAATGAGCAGTTCTTC.

This rearrangement joins TRBV12-3 or TRBV12-4 to TRBJ2-7; TRBD2 is a possible D gene (7 bases). The CDR3 spans 12 residues. Trimming removed 6 bases from V and 4 bases from J, with 10 bases in between. The CDR3 sequence is CASSRGAYEQYF. CDR3 bases: TGTGCCAGCAGCCGGGGGGCGTACGAGCAGTACTTC.